This paragraph reports one T cell receptor (beta chain). The source of the sample is a study of blood T cell repertoires in COVID-19. About the research overall: Sources were T cells, B-cell-depleted T cells, or PBMCs; the material itself was cDNA or gDNA.

Those who participated ranged in age from about 18 to 89 years and resided in about 24 US areas. Participants had their cohort set by participant-reported clinical history. Germline CDR1 and CDR2: SGHTS and YDEGEE. There are 13 residues in the CDR3. Unmatched junction bases numbered 3, after V lost 2 bases and J lost 8 bases. As originally analysed: Reference gene primers were amplified, and this amplification served to estimate nucleated cell counts. Clones were sequenced by immunoSEQ multiplex PCR, and TCRdb holds only the in-frame ones, with some missing. V, J and clone size are taken as reported in that table, and D and trimming were inferred from the DNA itself. The table lists over 300,000 clones, about 85% of them singletons.

The sequence derives from a woman aged 25 to 39 who had recovered from COVID-19. This rearrangement joins TRBV5-8 to TRBJ1-3; 8 bases agree with TRBD1. What was sequenced was PBMCs or T cells enriched from blood (not recorded which). Here the CDR3 reads CASSLRTGHTIYF. DNA for the CDR3: TGTGCCAGCAGCTTAAGGACAGGGCACACCATATATTTT.